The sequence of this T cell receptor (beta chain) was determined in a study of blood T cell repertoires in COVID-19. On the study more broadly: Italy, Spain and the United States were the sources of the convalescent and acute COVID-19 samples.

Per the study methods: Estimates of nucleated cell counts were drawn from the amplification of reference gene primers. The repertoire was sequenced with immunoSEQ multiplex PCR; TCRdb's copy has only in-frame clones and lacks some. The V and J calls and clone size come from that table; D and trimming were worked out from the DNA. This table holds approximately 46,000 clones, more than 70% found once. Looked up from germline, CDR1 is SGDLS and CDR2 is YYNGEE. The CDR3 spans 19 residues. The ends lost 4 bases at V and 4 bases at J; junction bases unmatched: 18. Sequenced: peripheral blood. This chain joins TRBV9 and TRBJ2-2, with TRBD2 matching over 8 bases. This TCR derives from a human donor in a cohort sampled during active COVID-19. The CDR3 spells CASSPGVGGGTRSTGELFF. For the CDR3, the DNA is TGTGCCAGCAGCCCAGGAGTTGGCGGGGGGACGAGATCCACCGGGGAGCTGTTTTTT.